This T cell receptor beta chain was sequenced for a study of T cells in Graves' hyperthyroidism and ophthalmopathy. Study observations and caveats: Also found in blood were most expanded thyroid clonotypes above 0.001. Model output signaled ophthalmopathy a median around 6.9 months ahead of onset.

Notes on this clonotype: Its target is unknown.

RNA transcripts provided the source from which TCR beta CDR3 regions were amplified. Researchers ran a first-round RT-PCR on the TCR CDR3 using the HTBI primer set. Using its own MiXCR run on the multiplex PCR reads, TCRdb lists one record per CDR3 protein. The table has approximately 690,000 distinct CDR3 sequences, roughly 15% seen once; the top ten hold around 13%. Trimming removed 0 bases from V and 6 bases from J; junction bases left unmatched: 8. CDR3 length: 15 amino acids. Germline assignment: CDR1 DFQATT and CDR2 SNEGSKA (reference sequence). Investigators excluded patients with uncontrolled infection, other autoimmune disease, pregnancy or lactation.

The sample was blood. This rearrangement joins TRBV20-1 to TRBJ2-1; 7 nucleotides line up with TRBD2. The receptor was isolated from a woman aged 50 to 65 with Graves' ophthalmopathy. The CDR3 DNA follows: TGCAGTGCTAGAGAAGGTAGCGGGTTTTTCAATGAGCAGTTCTTC. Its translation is CSAREGSGFFNEQFF.